Presented here are 14 T cell receptor beta chains from one specimen sequenced in a study of blood T cell repertoires in COVID-19. Produced via immunoSEQ multiplex PCR; TCRdb's table is partial and in-frame only. Among a few hundred thousand clones listed, around 87% were seen once. Specimen: peripheral blood. The receptors derive from a woman aged 60-75 years with COVID-19, enrolled during active disease.

The chain employs TRBV6-2 or TRBV6-3 and TRBJ1-4, with D perhaps TRBD1 (5 bases). CDR1 and CDR2 from the germline V gene are MNHEY and SVGEGT. The CDR3 consists of 16 residues. V was trimmed by 4 bases and J by 5 bases, leaving 17 bases between them. CDR3 in amino acids: CASSSLDMPENEKLFF. DNA of the CDR3: TGTGCCAGCAGTTCCCTGGACATGCCGGAAAATGAAAAACTGTTTTTT.

The V and J genes are TRBV30 and TRBJ1-5, with TRBD1 identical over 7 bases. Germline assignment: CDR1 GTSNPN and CDR2 SVGIG (reference sequence). This CDR3 region has 13 residues. The V gene end was trimmed by 0 bases and the J gene end by 5 bases; junction bases not matched to a gene: 1. The CDR3 region has the DNA TGTGCCTGGAGTGTGCAGGGGGATCAGCCCCAGCATTTT. This codes for CAWSVQGDQPQHF.

The rearrangement links TRBV6-5 to TRBJ2-1, with 9 bases matching TRBD1. CDR3 length: 15 amino acids. Germline V lookup: CDR1 MNHEY, CDR2 SVGAGI. V gave up 5 bases and J gave up 4 bases; unmatched junction bases: 6. In DNA, the CDR3 is TGTGCCAGCAGTATCCGGGACAGGGAATACAATGAGCAGTTCTTC. This encodes CASSIRDREYNEQFF.

V is TRBV11-3 and J is TRBJ2-5; no reliable D call. Germline V CDR1 and CDR2: SGHNT, YENEEA. V lost 5 bases and J lost 7, with 14 bases in between. The CDR3 has 13 amino acids. In DNA form, the CDR3 reads TGTGCCAGCAGCCCCGTGGCGTCAGGGACCCAGTACTTC. As protein: CASSPVASGTQYF.

This clone was seen just once. For the CDR3, the DNA is TGTGCCAGCAGCTTCGCAGCGTCCTACACTGAAGCTTTCTTT. Protein product: CASSFAASYTEAFF. The chain carries TRBV7-2 and TRBJ1-1; D remains unclear. Per germline, CDR1 SGHTA and CDR2 FQGNSA. V gave up 3 bases and J gave up 3 bases, with 11 bases separating them. The CDR3 spans 14 residues.

The chain combines TRBV7-2 with TRBJ2-1, with 8 bases fitting TRBD2. V was clipped by 5 bases and J by 7 bases; unmatched bases: 10. Per germline, CDR1 SGHTA and CDR2 FQGNSA. This CDR3 region has 15 residues. The CDR3 DNA reads as TGTGCCAGCAGCCCAGACAGCGGGAGTTATAATGAGCAGTTCTTC. It translates to CASSPDSGSYNEQFF.

The rearrangement links TRBV4-3 to TRBJ1-2, with D tentatively TRBD1 (6 bases). Germline V gene sequence: CDR1 LGHNA, CDR2 YSLEER. The germline V and J ends were trimmed by 3 bases and 7 bases, with 15 bases remaining between them. The CDR3 runs 14 residues. The CDR3 sequence: CASSQTSGAGGYTF. In nucleotides, the CDR3 is TGCGCCAGCAGCCAGACCTCAGGGGCCGGTGGCTACACCTTC.

The rearrangement joins TRBV7-9 to TRBJ1-2, with D uncertain. V gave up 3 bases and J gave up 0 bases, with 17 bases separating them. Germline V gives CDR1 SEHNR, CDR2 FQNEAQ (reference sequence). The CDR3 length is 17 residues. CDR3 coding DNA: TGTGCCAGCAGCTTGGGCGGGATCCGCGCACCTAACTATGGCTACACCTTC. Its translation is CASSLGGIRAPNYGYTF. Full variable domain (missing parts from reference TRBV7-9 and TRBJ1-2): DTGVSQNPRHKITKRGQNVTFRCDPISEHNRLYWYRQTLGQGPEFLTYFQNEAQLEKSRLLSDRFSAERPKGSFSTLEIQRTEQGDSAMYLCASSLGGIRAPNYGYTFGSGTRLTVV.

This rearrangement joins TRBV30 to TRBJ2-1; 8 positions agree with TRBD2. Trimming at V came to 2 bases and at J to 2 bases, leaving 5 bases not matched to a gene. CDR1 is GTSNPN, CDR2 SVGIG, per germline (reference sequence). The CDR3 covers 15 residues. In nucleotides, the CDR3 is TGTGCCTGGAGTCGCGCACTAGCGGCCTACAATGAGCAGTTCTTC. Translated: CAWSRALAAYNEQFF.

V and J are TRBV5-1 and TRBJ1-2, with a possible D match to TRBD1 (5 bases). Per the germline V gene, CDR1 is SGHRS and CDR2 is YFSETQ. V lost 0 bases, J lost 4 bases, and 16 bases lay in between. This CDR3 spans 16 amino acids. Written as DNA, the CDR3 is TGCGCCAGCAGCTTGGCTTTAGGGGATTCGGGCTATGGCTACACCTTC. Protein product: CASSLALGDSGYGYTF.

The chain links TRBV6-2 or TRBV6-3 to TRBJ1-5, with TRBD1 as a possible D gene (5 bases). The germline gives CDR1 MNHEY, CDR2 SVGEGT. V was clipped by 5 bases and J by 5 bases, with 13 bases between them. CDR3 length equals 14 residues. The CDR3 loop reads CASSRSRVHQPQHF. The CDR3 DNA sequence: TGTGCCAGCAGTCGGAGCAGGGTGCATCAGCCCCAGCATTTT.

Only a few counts were recorded for this clone. The CDR3 protein is CATQQGVGDSPLHF. CDR3 DNA: TGTGCCACGCAACAGGGTGTTGGGGATTCACCCCTCCACTTT. The chain carries TRBV10-3 and TRBJ1-6, with a weak D call TRBD1 (6 bases). Germline V gives CDR1 ENHRY, CDR2 SYGVKD. The CDR3 sequence is 14 residues long. Trimming stripped 10 bases from V and 8 bases from J, with 18 bases between.

The DNA of the CDR3 is TGTGCCAGCAGCCCGGTTGGTGGTAGCTGGGAGACCCAGTACTTC. It codes for CASSPVGGSWETQYF. This chain joins TRBV11-2 and TRBJ2-5; D remains unclear. CDR1 and CDR2 from the germline V gene are SGHAT and FQNNGV. V shed 5 bases and J shed 5 bases, with 18 bases lying between them. This CDR3 is built from 15 residues.

The chain is built from TRBV3-1 (or the pseudogene TRBV3-2) and TRBJ2-2, with 8 bases lining up with TRBD2. The CDR3 has 16 residues. J lost 2 bases, V lost 4 bases, and 6 bases had no gene match. Germline CDR1 reads LGHDT; CDR2 reads YNNKEL (reference sequence). The CDR3 is CASSRTSNTNTGELFF. Here the CDR3 DNA reads TGTGCCAGCAGCCGGACTAGCAACACAAACACCGGGGAGCTGTTTTTT.